Listed below are T cell receptor beta chains from one sample, sequenced in a study of blood T cell repertoires in COVID-19. Only in-frame clones appear in the TCRdb table, and some are missing; sequencing was by immunoSEQ multiplex PCR. This table has 210,000 or so clones, more than 80% appearing once. Sequencing was carried out using peripheral blood. Receptor source: an elderly woman with COVID-19, enrolled during active disease. Both conserved end residues are part of each CDR3. Each record gives: J gene, D gene, clone size, V gene, CDR3 DNA, CDR3 protein. The D gene is left open where the match is weak. Not all rows give a size; the values are once, few, many and, for expanded clones, a class.

TRBJ2-7 | - | - | TRBV7-9 | TGTGCCAGCAGCTTAGCATATGGGCCCGGAGGGCAGTACTTC | CASSLAYGPGGQYF
TRBJ1-6 | TRBD1 | many | TRBV12-3/TRBV12-4 | TGTGCCAGCAGTTCGGACAGGTTCTCACCCCTCCACTTT | CASSSDRFSPLHF
TRBJ2-7 | - | - | TRBV27 | TGTGCCAGCACTCGTGTGGGGAGCAGCGAGCAGTACTTC | CASTRVGSSEQYF
TRBJ2-7 | - | - | TRBV18 | TGTGCCAGCTCACCACCGTCGTTTCCCGAGCAGTACTTC | CASSPPSFPEQYF
TRBJ2-2 | TRBD2 | - | TRBV6-5 | TGTGCCAGCAGTTACCAGACTAGCCTTGACACCGGGGAGCTGTTTTTT | CASSYQTSLDTGELFF
TRBJ1-5 | - | - | TRBV12-3/TRBV12-4 | TGTGCCAGCAGGCGAGGAAATCAGCCCCAGCATTTT | CASRRGNQPQHF
TRBJ1-4 | - | - | TRBV5-1 | TGCGCCAGCGGGCGGGGAACTACAACTAATGAAAAACTGTTTTTT | CASGRGTTTNEKLFF
TRBJ1-5 | TRBD1 | - | TRBV6-6 | TGTGCCAGCAGTCCCTCCCCGGGACAGCAGAATCAGCCCCAGCATTTT | CASSPSPGQQNQPQHF
TRBJ1-1 | - | - | TRBV9 | TGTGCCAGCAGCGTAGCTTCGTACTCGGACACTGAAGCTTTCTTT | CASSVASYSDTEAFF
TRBJ2-4 | - | - | TRBV11-2 | TGTGCCAGCAGCTTAGACGGAGGGTGGGCCAAAAACATTCAGTACTTC | CASSLDGGWAKNIQYF
TRBJ2-3 | - | - | TRBV3-1/TRBV3-2 | TGTGCCAGCAGCCAAACTGGAGTCACAGATACGCAGTATTTT | CASSQTGVTDTQYF
TRBJ2-1 | - | - | TRBV2 | TGTGCCAGCAGTCTCGACTCTTACAATGAGCAGTTCTTC | CASSLDSYNEQFF
TRBJ1-1 | - | once | TRBV6-5 | TGTGCCAGCAGGGGTGGCTCCACGGGGGCTTTCTTT | CASRGGSTGAFF
TRBJ2-2 | TRBD2 | - | TRBV28 | TGTGCCAGCTTCCCGGGAGGGGCCCAGTGGCGGGAGCTGTTTTTT | CASFPGGAQWRELFF
TRBJ2-3 | TRBD2 | - | TRBV5-1 | TGCGCCAGCAGCTATAGCGGGGGGGCATCAGATACGCAGTATTTT | CASSYSGGASDTQYF
TRBJ2-5 | - | - | TRBV18 | TGTGCCAGCTCACCGTCGGTCCATCAAGAGACCCAGTACTTC | CASSPSVHQETQYF
TRBJ1-6 | - | - | TRBV11-2 | TGTGCCAGCAGCCCTGAACCCAGAGGGCCTTATAATTCACCCCTCCACTTT | CASSPEPRGPYNSPLHF
TRBJ2-2 | TRBD2 | - | TRBV7-3 | TGTGCAGCAGCCAGCGGGAAATACACCGGGGAGCTGTTTTTT | CAAASGKYTGELFF
TRBJ1-2 | - | - | TRBV5-1 | TGCGCCAGCAAACGTGAAGGGGCTAACTATGACTACACCTTC | CASKREGANYDYTF
TRBJ2-2 | TRBD1 | - | TRBV11-2 | TGTGCCAGCAGCCCCCCCGGGACAGGGCACACCGGGGAGCTGTTTTTT | CASSPPGTGHTGELFF
TRBJ2-3 | TRBD1 | few | TRBV5-4 | TGTGCCAGCAGCTCCGGGACAGGGGTCCCCAAGCAGTATTTT | CASSSGTGVPKQYF
TRBJ2-2 | - | - | TRBV7-3 | TGTGCCAGCAGCTTCGGAGGGACCGGGGAGCTGTTTTTT | CASSFGGTGELFF
TRBJ2-5 | TRBD2 | once | TRBV5-1 | TGCGCCACCACTAGCGGGGGGGCCCAAGAGACCCAGTACTTC | CATTSGGAQETQYF